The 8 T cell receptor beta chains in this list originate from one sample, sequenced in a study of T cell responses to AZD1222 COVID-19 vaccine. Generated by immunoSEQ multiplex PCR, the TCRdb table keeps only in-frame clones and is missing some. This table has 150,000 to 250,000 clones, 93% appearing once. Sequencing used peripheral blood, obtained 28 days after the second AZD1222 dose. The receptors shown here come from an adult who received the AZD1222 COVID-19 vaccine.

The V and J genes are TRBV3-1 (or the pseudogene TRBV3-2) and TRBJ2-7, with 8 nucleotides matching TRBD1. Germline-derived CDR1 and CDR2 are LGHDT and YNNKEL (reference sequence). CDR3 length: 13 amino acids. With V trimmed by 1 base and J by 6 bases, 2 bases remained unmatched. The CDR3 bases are TGTGCCAGCAGCCAAGCGCAGGGGGCCGAGCAGTACTTC. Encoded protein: CASSQAQGAEQYF.

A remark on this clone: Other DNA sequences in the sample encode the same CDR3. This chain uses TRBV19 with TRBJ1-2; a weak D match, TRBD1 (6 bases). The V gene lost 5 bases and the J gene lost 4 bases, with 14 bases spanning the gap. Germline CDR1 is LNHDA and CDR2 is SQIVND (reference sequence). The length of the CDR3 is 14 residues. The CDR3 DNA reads TGTGCCAGTAGTTCGGGGGGGCGCGGCTATGGCTACACCTTC. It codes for CASSSGGRGYGYTF.

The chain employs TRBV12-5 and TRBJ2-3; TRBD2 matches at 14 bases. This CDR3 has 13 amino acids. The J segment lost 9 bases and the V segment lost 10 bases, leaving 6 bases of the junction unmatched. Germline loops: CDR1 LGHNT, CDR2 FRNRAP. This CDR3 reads CATSGLAGATQYF. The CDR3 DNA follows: TGTGCTACATCGGGACTAGCGGGGGCAACGCAGTATTTT.

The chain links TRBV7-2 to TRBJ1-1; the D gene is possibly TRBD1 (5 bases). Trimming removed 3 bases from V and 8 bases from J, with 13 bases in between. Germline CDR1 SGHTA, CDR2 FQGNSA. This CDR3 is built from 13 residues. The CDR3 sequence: CASSFSQGKEAFF. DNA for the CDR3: TGTGCCAGCAGCTTTTCCCAGGGTAAGGAAGCTTTCTTT. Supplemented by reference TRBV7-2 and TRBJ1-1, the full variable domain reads GAGVSQSPSNKVTEKGKDVELRCDPISGHTALYWYRQSLGQGLEFLIYFQGNSAPDKSGLPSDRFSAERTGGSVSTLTIQRTQQEDSAVYLCASSFSQGKEAFFGQGTRLTVV.

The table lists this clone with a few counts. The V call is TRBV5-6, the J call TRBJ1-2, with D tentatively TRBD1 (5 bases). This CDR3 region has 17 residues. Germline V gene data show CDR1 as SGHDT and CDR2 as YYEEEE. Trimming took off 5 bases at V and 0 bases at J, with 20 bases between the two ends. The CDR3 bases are TGTGCCAGCAGTCTCCCAGGCAGGGAAGCGGCTAACTATGGCTACACCTTC. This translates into CASSLPGREAANYGYTF.

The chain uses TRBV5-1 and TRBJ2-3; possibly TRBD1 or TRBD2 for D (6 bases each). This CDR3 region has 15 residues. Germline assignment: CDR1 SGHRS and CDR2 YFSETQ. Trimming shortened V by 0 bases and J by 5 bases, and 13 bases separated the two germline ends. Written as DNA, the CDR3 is TGCGCCAGCAGCTTGGGATGGGGGCGGGAAGATACGCAGTATTTT. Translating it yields CASSLGWGREDTQYF.

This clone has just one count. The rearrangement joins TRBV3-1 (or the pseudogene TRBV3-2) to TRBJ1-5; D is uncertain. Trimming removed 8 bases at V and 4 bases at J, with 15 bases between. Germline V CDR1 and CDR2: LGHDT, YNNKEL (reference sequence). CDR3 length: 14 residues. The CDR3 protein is CASQAGSGNQPQHF. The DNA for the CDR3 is TGTGCCAGCCAGGCCGGCTCCGGTAATCAGCCCCAGCATTTT.

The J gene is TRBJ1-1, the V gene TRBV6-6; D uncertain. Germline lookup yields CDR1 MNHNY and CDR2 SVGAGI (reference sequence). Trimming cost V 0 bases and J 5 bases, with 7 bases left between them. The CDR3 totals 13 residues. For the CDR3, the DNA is TGTGCCAGCAGTTACTCGGGCCGGACTGAAGCTTTCTTT. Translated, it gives CASSYSGRTEAFF.